The next 31 T cell receptor beta chains were all read from a single sample in a study of T cells in Graves' hyperthyroidism and ophthalmopathy. Amplified TCR beta CDR3 regions came from RNA transcripts. An initial round of RT-PCR targeting the TCR CDR3 relied on the HTBI primer set. Each CDR3 protein gets one entry after TCRdb re-called the multiplex PCR reads with MiXCR. The table shows more than 350,000 distinct CDR3 sequences, with approximately 14% occurring only once. Sequencing input: blood. Receptor source: a woman under 40 with Graves' ophthalmopathy.

This clonotype was recorded many times. The chain recombines TRBV9 with TRBJ2-1; D is undetermined. In germline, CDR1 is SGDLS, CDR2 YYNGEE. Between the trimmed V and J ends, which lost 0 bases and 5 bases, there was a span of 12 bases. The CDR3 contains 15 residues. CDR3 sequence: CASSVESVGDNEQFF. The CDR3, as DNA: TGTGCCAGCAGCGTAGAAAGCGTCGGCGACAATGAGCAGTTCTTC.

There are many counts of this clonotype. The chain uses TRBV28 and TRBJ1-4, with D tentatively TRBD1 (6 bases). Germline loops: CDR1 MDHEN, CDR2 SYDVKM. The CDR3 is 14 residues long. Trimming stripped 3 bases from V and 10 bases from J, with 15 bases between. DNA of the CDR3: TGTGCCAGCAGTTTTCAAGGGGGTTTGGGAAAACTGTTTTTT. It specifies CASSFQGGLGKLFF.

This clonotype has ten or more counts. The chain uses TRBV20-1 and TRBJ1-5; the D is unclear. From germline, CDR1 is DFQATT and CDR2 SNEGSKA (reference sequence). Trimming stripped 0 bases from V and 4 bases from J, with 1 base between. The CDR3 length is 11 residues. CDR3 sequence reads: CSARDNQPQHF. The CDR3 DNA reads TGCAGTGCTAGAGATAATCAGCCCCAGCATTTT.

The table lists this clonotype with many counts. The gene calls are TRBV5-8 and TRBJ2-1; D ambiguous. The CDR3 is made up of 15 amino acids. V was trimmed by 3 bases and J by 10 bases, leaving 20 bases between them. Per germline, CDR1 SGHTS and CDR2 YDEGEE. CDR3: CASSSGVPSRPEQFF. As DNA, the CDR3 is TGTGCCAGCAGCTCTGGGGTCCCTTCTCGTCCCGAGCAGTTCTTC. The full variable domain, with the rest looked up from reference TRBV5-8 and TRBJ2-1, is EAGVTQSPTHLIKTRGQQATLRCSPISGHTSVYWYQQALGLGLQFLLWYDEGEERNRGNFPPRFSGRQFPNYSSELNVNALELEDSALYLCASSSGVPSRPEQFFGPGTRLTVL.

This clonotype was detected many times. CDR3: CASKTNRRGETQYF. The CDR3 nucleotides read TGTGCCAGCAAAACCAACCGCAGGGGAGAGACCCAGTACTTC. The chain carries TRBV6-1 and TRBJ2-5, with D possibly TRBD1 on 6 matching bases. The CDR3 covers 14 residues. Germline values: CDR1 MNHNS, CDR2 SASEGT. The V end was cut by 7 bases, the J end by 4 bases, with 16 bases between.

In this sample, this clonotype turned up many times. CDR3 protein: CASNPGQGAGKTQYF. The CDR3 DNA sequence: TGTGCCAGCAACCCCGGACAGGGGGCCGGGAAGACCCAGTACTTC. This chain connects TRBV9 to TRBJ2-5; 11 positions match TRBD1. After removal of 6 bases from V and 6 bases from J, the junction contained 10 bases not matched to a gene. The germline V gene has CDR1 SGDLS and CDR2 YYNGEE. This CDR3 is 15 amino acids long.

At least ten counts were recorded for this clonotype. The chain has TRBV5-6 and TRBJ2-5; D is unresolved. Between the trimmed V and J ends, which lost 0 bases and 2 bases, there was a span of 11 bases. This CDR3 comprises 15 residues. Per germline, CDR1 SGHDT and CDR2 YYEEEE. The CDR3 region is CASSLVGGIQETQYF. CDR3 coding DNA: TGTGCCAGCAGCTTGGTTGGTGGAATACAAGAGACCCAGTACTTC.

This clonotype has just a few counts. CDR3 residues: CASSHSGTSGYNEQFF. In nucleotides, the CDR3 is TGTGCCAGCAGCCACTCCGGGACTAGCGGATACAATGAGCAGTTCTTC. The rearrangement joins TRBV9 to TRBJ2-1, with TRBD2 matching 11 bases. V lost 4 bases to trimming and J lost 4 bases; unmatched junction nucleotides: 7. The germline CDR1 and CDR2 sequences are SGDLS and YYNGEE. The CDR3 loop spans 16 amino acids.

This clonotype was seen repeatedly, ten times or more. The V and J genes are TRBV24-1 and TRBJ1-5; perhaps TRBD1 as D (6 bases). The CDR3 has 14 amino acids. Trimming cost V 10 bases and J 6 bases, with 18 bases left between them. The germline V gene encodes CDR1 KGHDR and CDR2 SFDVKD. The CDR3 reads CATSGAGARQPQHF. CDR3 DNA sequence: TGTGCCACGAGCGGAGCAGGGGCACGTCAGCCCCAGCATTTT.

As for this clonotype: It may be a read error: a sequence one base away is much more abundant. The V call is TRBV6-2 or TRBV6-3, the J call TRBJ1-1; D not resolved. The CDR3 covers 14 residues. Looked up from germline, CDR1 is MNHEY and CDR2 is SVGEGT. V was clipped by 7 bases and J by 1 base, with 13 bases between them. The DNA of the CDR3 is TGTGCCAGCACCGAGAGGGTATCGAACACTGAAGCTTTCTTT. It specifies CASTERVSNTEAFF.

This clonotype was counted many times. The chain recombines TRBV28 with TRBJ2-3; 8 bases map to TRBD1. This CDR3 region has 15 residues. The V gene end was trimmed by 1 base and the J gene end by 7 bases; junction bases not matched to a gene: 7. Germline CDR1 is MDHEN and CDR2 is SYDVKM. CDR3 DNA sequence: TGTGCCAGCAGTTTATTGCGGACAGGGACATATACGCAGTATTTT. Its translation is CASSLLRTGTYTQYF.

There are many counts of this clonotype. V is TRBV20-1 and J is TRBJ1-2; 7 bases fit TRBD1. The CDR3 runs 14 residues. Per germline, CDR1 DFQATT and CDR2 SNEGSKA (reference sequence). The V gene end was trimmed by 5 bases and the J gene end by 5 bases; junction bases not matched to a gene: 11. CDR3 DNA: TGCAGTGCTTCGGAGACAGGGAGTCTTTATGGCTACACCTTC. It specifies CSASETGSLYGYTF.

This clonotype was counted many times. J is TRBJ2-7 and V is TRBV7-2; TRBD1 is a possible D gene (6 bases). The CDR3 loop spans 14 amino acids. Trimming pared 4 bases from V and 4 bases from J, leaving 14 bases between. CDR1 SGHTA and CDR2 FQGNSA come from the germline V gene. CDR3 sequence: CASSYLGARYEQYF. The CDR3 DNA sequence: TGTGCCAGCAGCTACCTGGGGGCGAGGTACGAGCAGTACTTC.

Many counts were recorded for this clonotype. The V gene is TRBV6-1, the J gene TRBJ2-1; D not certain. The CDR3 runs to 16 residues. The V and J ends lost 7 bases and 0 bases respectively, with 16 bases between them. CDR1 MNHNS and CDR2 SASEGT come from the germline V gene. The CDR3 spells CASKEYWSSSYNEQFF. For the CDR3, the DNA is TGTGCCAGCAAAGAGTATTGGTCCAGCTCCTACAATGAGCAGTTCTTC.

This clonotype was counted many times. The chain couples TRBV6-2 or TRBV6-3 to TRBJ2-7; TRBD1 matches at 7 bases. CDR3 length equals 15 residues. Trimming at V came to 7 bases and at J to 2 bases, leaving 11 bases not matched to a gene. CDR1 and CDR2 (germline): MNHEY, SVGEGT. Here the CDR3 DNA reads TGTGCCAGCACCCCTGGACAGGACCCTCCCTACGAGCAGTACTTC. Translating gives CASTPGQDPPYEQYF.

The chain couples TRBV24-1 to TRBJ2-3, with a weak D call TRBD2 (5 bases). The germline gives CDR1 KGHDR, CDR2 SFDVKD. This CDR3 spans 13 amino acids. V was trimmed by 3 bases and J by 6 bases, leaving 9 bases between them. CDR3 nucleotide sequence: TGTGCCACCAGTGATCACGGCGGGGATACGCAGTATTTT. This sequence encodes CATSDHGGDTQYF.

Details on this clonotype: A clone one base away is much larger, so this may be a read error. This chain uses TRBV5-1 with TRBJ2-5; a possible D gene is TRBD1 (6 bases). Trimming shortened V by 7 bases and J by 7 bases, and 17 bases separated the two germline ends. The CDR3 contains 13 residues. The V gene's germline CDR1 is SGHRS and CDR2 YFSETQ. In DNA, the CDR3 is TGCGCCAGCTCGGACAGCGGATGGGGGACCCAGTACTTC. This translates into CASSDSGWGTQYF. The full variable domain, rest sourced from reference TRBV5-1 and TRBJ2-5, is KAGVTQTPRYLIKTRGQQVTLSCSPISGHRSVSWYQQTPGQGLQFLFEYFSETQRNKGNFPGRFSGRQFSNSRSEMNVSTLELGDSALYLCASSDSGWGTQYFGPGTRLLVL.

This clonotype was seen a few times. The chain uses TRBV29-1 and TRBJ2-1; 7 positions agree with TRBD1. The CDR3 loop spans 13 amino acids. The V gene's germline CDR1 is SQVTM and CDR2 ANQGSEA. In DNA form, the CDR3 reads TGCAGTGTAGGGGGCGCCACCTACAATGAGCAGTTCTTC. It specifies CSVGGATYNEQFF.

This clonotype was observed many times. This chain joins TRBV30 and TRBJ1-5; D is possibly TRBD1 (5 bases). This CDR3 comprises 15 residues. The germline V and J ends were trimmed by 2 bases and 2 bases, with 13 bases remaining between them. CDR1 is GTSNPN, CDR2 SVGIG, per germline (reference sequence). CDR3 sequence (DNA): TGTGCCTGGAGTAGAGAGGGACGGGGCAATCAGCCCCAGCATTTT. It translates to CAWSREGRGNQPQHF.

This clonotype has ten or more counts. This rearrangement joins TRBV6-6 to TRBJ1-2, with D tentatively TRBD1 (5 bases). The ends were cut back, 0 bases at V and 9 bases at J, with 14 bases in the middle. The length of the CDR3 is 14 residues. CDR1 is MNHNY and CDR2 is SVGAGI in the germline V gene (reference sequence). The CDR3 protein is CASSYSGQGSRYTF. CDR3 nucleotides: TGTGCCAGCAGTTACTCTGGGCAGGGAAGTCGCTACACCTTC.

This clonotype turned up a few times. V usage is TRBV10-3 and J usage is TRBJ1-1; 8 bases are a match to TRBD1. The CDR3 sequence is 15 residues long. CDR1 is ENHRY, CDR2 SYGVKD, per germline. J lost 2 bases, V lost 4 bases, and 6 bases had no gene match. The CDR3 region is CAISGTGPPNTEAFF. The CDR3 nucleotides are TGTGCCATCAGTGGGACAGGGCCCCCAAACACTGAAGCTTTCTTT.

Turning to this clonotype: This sequence may be a read error, since a much larger clone differs from it by one base. The J gene is TRBJ2-7, the V gene TRBV20-1, with 10 positions matching TRBD2. Trimming at V came to 5 bases and at J to 4 bases, leaving 11 bases not matched to a gene. This CDR3 comprises 15 residues. CDR1 is DFQATT and CDR2 is SNEGSKA in the germline V gene (reference sequence). In DNA, the CDR3 is TGCAGTGCTGGGGGGAGCGGGGGGGACTATTACGAGCAGTACTTC. It codes for CSAGGSGGDYYEQYF.

This clonotype was found many times. V usage is TRBV20-1 and J usage is TRBJ2-2; TRBD2 agrees at 7 bases. This CDR3 has 16 residues. In germline, CDR1 is DFQATT, CDR2 SNEGSKA (reference sequence). After removal of 0 bases from V and 1 base from J, the junction contained 5 bases not matched to a gene. The CDR3 reads CSARDPRGENTGELFF. CDR3 nucleotide sequence: TGCAGTGCTAGAGATCCTCGGGGGGAGAACACCGGGGAGCTGTTTTTT.

CDR3 loop: CASSLPPGQGIETQYF. The CDR3 bases are TGTGCCAGCAGCTTGCCGCCAGGACAGGGGATAGAGACCCAGTACTTC. The rearrangement uses TRBV5-6 and TRBJ2-5; 9 bases agree with TRBD1. CDR1 SGHDT and CDR2 YYEEEE come from the germline V gene. The CDR3 covers 16 residues. J gave up 4 bases and V 1 base, and 8 bases lay outside the gene matches.

The chain combines TRBV2 with TRBJ2-5; tentatively, D is TRBD2 (7 bases). The germline gives CDR1 SNHLY, CDR2 FYNNEI. The CDR3 totals 16 residues. Trimming left V 4 bases short and J 5 bases short, with 20 bases between. DNA of the CDR3: TGTGCCAGCAGTGGAGGGGGGGGGGGGGCATTTGAGACCCAGTACTTC. This gives the protein CASSGGGGGAFETQYF.

V and J are TRBV6-2 or TRBV6-3 and TRBJ1-1, with 7 bases fitting TRBD1. CDR1 is MNHEY, CDR2 SVGEGT, per germline. V was clipped by 2 bases and J by 10 bases; unmatched bases: 16. This CDR3 is built from 16 residues. The DNA of the CDR3 is TGTGCCAGCAGTTACGTGGGAGGGGGCGTCCCACTGAGAGCTTTCTTT. This gives the protein CASSYVGGGVPLRAFF.

This clonotype has ten or more counts. The rearrangement links TRBV7-2 to TRBJ2-3; 12 bases agree with TRBD2. This CDR3 has 16 residues. The J segment lost 8 bases and the V segment lost 6 bases, leaving 12 bases of the junction unmatched. Germline values: CDR1 SGHTA, CDR2 FQGNSA. Here the CDR3 DNA reads TGTGCCAGCAGTCCACTAGCGGGGGGTTTTTATGGTACGCAGTATTTT. Encoded protein: CASSPLAGGFYGTQYF.

The sample holds many counts of this clonotype. This sequence joins TRBV4-1 and TRBJ2-7; TRBD2 matches 10 bases. This CDR3 region has 18 residues. The V and J ends lost 4 bases and 1 base, in that order; junction bases with no gene match: 13. The germline V gene encodes CDR1 MGHRA and CDR2 YSYEKL. CDR3 bases: TGCGCCAGCAGCCTGAAGGCGAGCGGGGGGGCGACTTCCTACGAGCAGTACTTC. Amino acid sequence: CASSLKASGGATSYEQYF.

The chain is built from TRBV5-1 and TRBJ2-7; 8 bases fit TRBD1. CDR1 and CDR2 (germline): SGHRS, YFSETQ. V lost 9 bases, J lost 5 bases, and 13 bases stayed unmatched. CDR3 length: 14 amino acids. The CDR3, as DNA: TGCGCCACCATCTTGACAGGGGCCAACCACGAGCAGTACTTC. This encodes CATILTGANHEQYF.

This clonotype was recorded at least ten times. One end of the junction is discordant with germline, which a read error may explain. The chain links TRBV11-2 to TRBJ1-5; D unclear. The CDR3 is 13 residues long. CDR1 is SGHAT, CDR2 FQNNGV, per germline. CDR3: CASSLGSNQPQHF. In DNA form, the CDR3 reads TGTGCCAGCAGTTTAGGTAGCAATCAGCCCCAGCATTTT.

This clonotype was counted many times. The V and J genes are TRBV5-5 and TRBJ1-6, with a tentative D call TRBD1 (6 bases). Trimming pared 1 base from V and 10 bases from J, leaving 12 bases between. Germline CDR1 SGHKS, CDR2 YYEKEE (reference sequence). The CDR3 is made up of 14 amino acids. DNA for the CDR3: TGTGCCAGCAGCTTGAACGGGGGGACATCACCCCTCCACTTT. Protein product: CASSLNGGTSPLHF.